The 25 T cell receptor beta chains listed next were all sequenced from one sample in a study of technical replicates of blood from several donors. Method: immunoSEQ multiplex PCR; TCRdb's copy keeps in-frame clones and lacks some. The sample records approximately 15,000 clones, about nine tenths being singletons. The sequenced sample consisted of PBMCs. The receptors were gathered from a human donor in good health.

This sequence joins TRBV5-4 and TRBJ2-1, with D perhaps TRBD2 (5 bases). V dropped 5 bases and J dropped 0 bases, with 18 bases sitting between them. In germline, CDR1 is SGHNT, CDR2 YYREEE (reference sequence). The CDR3 has 17 residues. DNA of the CDR3: TGTGCCAGCAGACCCGGAGGAGCCGGAAGCTCCTACAATGAGCAGTTCTTC. It translates to CASRPGGAGSSYNEQFF.

This clone appeared once. CDR3 DNA sequence: TGTGCCAGTGGGGAGCGGGTAAACATTCAGTACTTC. Translated, it gives CASGERVNIQYF. This chain links TRBV28 with TRBJ2-4, with D possibly TRBD2 on 6 matching bases. Trimming removed 9 bases from V and 6 bases from J, with 12 bases in between. The CDR3 sequence is 12 residues long. Germline lookup yields CDR1 MDHEN and CDR2 SYDVKM.

The chain has TRBV19 and TRBJ2-7; 7 bases match TRBD2. The V gene's germline CDR1 is LNHDA and CDR2 SQIVND (reference sequence). V shed 6 bases and J 0 bases; nucleotides not matched to a gene: 8. This CDR3 is 15 amino acids long. This CDR3 reads CASRSTSDLSYEQYF. The CDR3 nucleotides read TGTGCCAGTAGATCCACTAGCGACCTCTCCTACGAGCAGTACTTC.

This rearrangement joins TRBV27 to TRBJ2-7; tentative D call: TRBD2 (5 bases). The CDR3 extends over 13 amino acids. Germline V lookup: CDR1 MNHEY, CDR2 SMNVEV (reference sequence). V lost 6 bases and J 4 bases, leaving 13 bases between the germline ends. As DNA, the CDR3 is TGTGCCAGCAGGGGTTCAACGGGGTACGAGCAGTACTTC. Its translation is CASRGSTGYEQYF.

This rearrangement joins TRBV5-1 to TRBJ2-3, with D possibly being TRBD2 (6 bases). V lost 3 bases and J 1 base, leaving 12 bases between the germline ends. Germline CDR1 and CDR2: SGHRS and YFSETQ. The CDR3 length is 15 residues. CDR3 loop: CASSSGDSGTDTQYF. As DNA, the CDR3 is TGCGCCAGCAGCTCGGGGGATAGCGGCACAGATACGCAGTATTTT.

The gene calls are TRBV5-1 and TRBJ2-7; 9 bases agree with TRBD1. Trimming at V came to 4 bases and at J to 0 bases, leaving 8 bases not matched to a gene. Germline CDR1 is SGHRS and CDR2 is YFSETQ. There are 16 residues in the CDR3. The CDR3 region is CASSIGRDRVSYEQYF. Here the CDR3 DNA reads TGCGCCAGCAGCATCGGCCGGGACAGGGTCTCCTACGAGCAGTACTTC.

This clone was observed once. The chain uses TRBV6-5 and TRBJ1-5; TRBD1 might be the D (6 bases). This CDR3 comprises 13 residues. V was cut by 6 bases and J by 9 bases, with 15 bases left in between. Germline loops: CDR1 MNHEY, CDR2 SVGAGI. The chain's CDR3 is CASRSGVERPQHF. The CDR3 coding sequence is TGTGCCAGCAGGTCAGGGGTGGAAAGGCCCCAGCATTTT.

The chain has TRBV6-8 and TRBJ2-3; 10 bases are a match to TRBD2. The CDR3 totals 16 residues. Germline lookup yields CDR1 MNHGY and CDR2 SAAAGT. Trimming at V came to 8 bases and at J to 2 bases, leaving 10 bases not matched to a gene. CDR3 sequence reads: CASFRGGLAATDTQYF. DNA of the CDR3: TGTGCCAGCTTCCGGGGAGGACTAGCGGCCACAGATACGCAGTATTTT.

This chain connects TRBV7-9 to TRBJ2-3; 8 nucleotides agree with TRBD2. After removal of 3 bases from V and 4 bases from J, the junction contained 9 bases not matched to a gene. CDR3 length: 16 residues. Germline V CDR1 and CDR2: SEHNR, FQNEAQ (reference sequence). CDR3 sequence (DNA): TGTGCCAGCAGCTTCTATACTAGCGGAGCTTCAGATACGCAGTATTTT. Protein: CASSFYTSGASDTQYF.

CDR3 amino acids: CASATDSNYGYTF. The CDR3 DNA sequence: TGTGCCAGCGCAACAGATTCTAACTATGGCTACACCTTC. The rearrangement links TRBV28 to TRBJ1-2, with no clear D. The CDR3 sequence is 13 residues long. Germline V gives CDR1 MDHEN, CDR2 SYDVKM. The germline V and J ends were trimmed by 8 bases and 0 bases, with 10 bases remaining between them.

The J gene is TRBJ1-2, the V gene TRBV18; D call uncertain. The CDR3 is 15 residues long. Germline V CDR1 and CDR2: KGHSH, LQKENI. V was cut by 2 bases and J by 3 bases, with 13 bases left in between. CDR3 bases: TGTGCCAGCTCACCAACGGCGGAGAGGGACTATGGCTACACCTTC. It yields the protein CASSPTAERDYGYTF.

The chain recombines TRBV18 with TRBJ2-3; D may be TRBD1 (8 bases). There are 13 residues in the CDR3. Trimming took off 6 bases at V and 9 bases at J, with 16 bases between the two ends. Per the germline V gene, CDR1 is KGHSH and CDR2 is LQKENI. The chain's CDR3 is CASSAGQGGTQYF. The DNA of the CDR3 is TGTGCCAGCTCCGCTGGACAGGGAGGGACGCAGTATTTT.

This sequence joins TRBV11-2 and TRBJ1-4; tentative D call: TRBD1 (5 bases). This CDR3 is 17 amino acids long. The V end lost 3 bases, the J end lost 7 bases, and 21 bases lay between the germline ends. The V gene's germline CDR1 is SGHAT and CDR2 FQNNGV. In DNA, the CDR3 is TGTGCCAGCAGCTTCTACCCCAAGGGGAAGATTGGTGAAAAACTGTTTTTT. Translated, it gives CASSFYPKGKIGEKLFF.

The V call is TRBV6-1, the J call TRBJ1-5; weak D call: TRBD1 (6 bases). The CDR3 spans 13 residues. Germline values: CDR1 MNHNS, CDR2 SASEGT. The ends were cut back, 6 bases at V and 7 bases at J, with 13 bases in the middle. In DNA form, the CDR3 reads TGTGCCAGCAGCCAACAGGGACGCCAGCCCCAGCATTTT. This gives the protein CASSQQGRQPQHF.

The V gene is TRBV27, the J gene TRBJ2-1, with D uncertain. This CDR3 has 15 residues. Germline CDR1 reads MNHEY; CDR2 reads SMNVEV (reference sequence). Between the trimmed V and J ends, which lost 5 bases and 0 bases, there was a span of 11 bases. CDR3 coding DNA: TGTGCCAGCAGTGGAAAGGAGAGCTCCTACAATGAGCAGTTCTTC. This gives the protein CASSGKESSYNEQFF.

The V gene is TRBV19, the J gene TRBJ2-4; TRBD1 matches 9 bases. The CDR3 is 16 residues long. After removal of 3 bases from V and 4 bases from J, the junction contained 7 bases not matched to a gene. Germline V gene sequence: CDR1 LNHDA, CDR2 SQIVND (reference sequence). The CDR3 sequence is CASSIDIGTGKNIQYF. The CDR3 bases are TGTGCCAGTAGTATTGATATCGGGACAGGGAAAAACATTCAGTACTTC.

This clone showed up just a few times. The chain recombines TRBV7-9 with TRBJ1-1; weak D call: TRBD1 (6 bases). In germline, CDR1 is SEHNR, CDR2 FQNEAQ (reference sequence). Between the trimmed V and J ends, which lost 4 bases and 0 bases, there was a span of 15 bases. The length of the CDR3 is 16 residues. CDR3 bases: TGTGCCAGCAGCTCCCCCGGGACACCCATGAACACTGAAGCTTTCTTT. Translating gives CASSSPGTPMNTEAFF.

V gene TRBV27 combines with J gene TRBJ2-7; a weak D match, TRBD1 (5 bases). Germline V gene sequence: CDR1 MNHEY, CDR2 SMNVEV (reference sequence). Trimming removed 2 bases at V and 1 base at J, with 6 bases between. The CDR3 covers 13 residues. The CDR3 sequence is CASSLGHSYEQYF. DNA of the CDR3: TGTGCCAGCAGTTTAGGACATTCCTACGAGCAGTACTTC.

The chain combines TRBV7-8 with TRBJ2-7; TRBD2 matches 9 bases. There are 15 residues in the CDR3. V shed 1 base and J 2 bases; nucleotides not matched to a gene: 3. Per the germline V gene, CDR1 is SGHVS and CDR2 is FQNEAQ. In DNA, the CDR3 is TGTGCCAGCAGCTTAGGACTAGCGGAGACCTACGAGCAGTACTTC. Translation gives CASSLGLAETYEQYF.

The V and J genes are TRBV6-1 and TRBJ2-7, with 7 positions matching TRBD1. V lost 7 bases, J lost 0 bases, and 6 bases stayed unmatched. This CDR3 has 14 residues. The V gene's germline CDR1 is MNHNS and CDR2 SASEGT. CDR3 in amino acids: CASIVDRSSYEQYF. The CDR3 coding sequence is TGTGCCAGCATAGTGGACAGGAGCTCCTACGAGCAGTACTTC.

This sequence joins TRBV6-5 and TRBJ1-5, with a possible D match to TRBD1 (6 bases). V was shortened by 4 bases and J by 2 bases, with 15 bases between the two germline ends. The germline V gene has CDR1 MNHEY and CDR2 SVGAGI. The CDR3 runs 16 residues. The CDR3 nucleotides read TGTGCCAGCAGTTTACAGGGTGCCGGGGGCAATCAGCCCCAGCATTTT. It specifies CASSLQGAGGNQPQHF.

The rearrangement links TRBV6-6 to TRBJ2-7, with D possibly being TRBD1 (5 bases). CDR1 is MNHNY, CDR2 SVGAGI, per germline (reference sequence). The V end was cut by 5 bases, the J end by 4 bases, with 12 bases between. The CDR3 sequence is 13 residues long. CDR3 DNA: TGTGCCAGCAGTCGTGGGGCGCAGTACGAGCAGTACTTC. It specifies CASSRGAQYEQYF.

V gene TRBV6-1 combines with J gene TRBJ2-7; the D gene is possibly TRBD2 (5 bases). V gave up 11 bases and J gave up 3 bases, with 14 bases separating them. Germline V lookup: CDR1 MNHNS, CDR2 SASEGT. The CDR3 loop spans 12 amino acids. The CDR3 nucleotides read TGTGCCGTCCTTCCAGCGGACTACGAGCAGTACTTC. As protein: CAVLPADYEQYF.

The chain combines TRBV5-1 with TRBJ2-5; weak D call: TRBD1 (5 bases). The germline gives CDR1 SGHRS, CDR2 YFSETQ. V was shortened by 0 bases and J by 1 base, with 7 bases between the two germline ends. The CDR3 extends over 14 amino acids. This chain's CDR3 is CASSLAGSQETQYF. As DNA, the CDR3 is TGCGCCAGCAGCTTGGCAGGGTCCCAAGAGACCCAGTACTTC. The variable domain in full, completed from reference TRBV5-1 and TRBJ2-5, reads KAGVTQTPRYLIKTRGQQVTLSCSPISGHRSVSWYQQTPGQGLQFLFEYFSETQRNKGNFPGRFSGRQFSNSRSEMNVSTLELGDSALYLCASSLAGSQETQYFGPGTRLLVL.

The genes are TRBV28 and TRBJ2-1; D is possibly TRBD2 (5 bases). V was clipped by 5 bases and J by 8 bases, with 10 bases between them. The CDR3 runs 12 residues. CDR1 and CDR2 (germline): MDHEN, SYDVKM. This CDR3 reads CASSLTRDEQFF. The CDR3 DNA reads as TGTGCCAGCAGTCTTACTAGGGATGAGCAGTTCTTC. Complete variable domain (other parts from reference TRBV28 and TRBJ2-1): DVKVTQSSRYLVKRTGEKVFLECVQDMDHENMFWYRQDPGLGLRLIYFSYDVKMKEKGDIPEGYSVSREKKERFSLILESASTNQTSMYLCASSLTRDEQFFGPGTRLTVL.